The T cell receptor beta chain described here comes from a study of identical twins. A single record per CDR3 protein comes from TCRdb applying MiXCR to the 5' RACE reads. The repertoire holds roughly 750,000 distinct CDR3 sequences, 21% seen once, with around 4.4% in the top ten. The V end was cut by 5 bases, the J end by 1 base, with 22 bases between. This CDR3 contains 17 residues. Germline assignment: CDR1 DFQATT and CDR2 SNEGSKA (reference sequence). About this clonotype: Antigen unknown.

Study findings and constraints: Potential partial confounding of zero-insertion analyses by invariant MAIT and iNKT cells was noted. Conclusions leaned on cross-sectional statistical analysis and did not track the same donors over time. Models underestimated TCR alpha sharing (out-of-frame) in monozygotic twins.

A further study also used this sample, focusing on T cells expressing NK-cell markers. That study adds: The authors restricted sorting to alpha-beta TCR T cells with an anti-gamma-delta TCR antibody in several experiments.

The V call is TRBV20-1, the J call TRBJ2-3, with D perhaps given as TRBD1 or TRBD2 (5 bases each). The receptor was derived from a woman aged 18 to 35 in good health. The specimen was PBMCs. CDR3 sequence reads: CSAHFLGRMEGTDTQYF. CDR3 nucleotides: TGCAGTGCTCATTTTCTGGGACGGATGGAGGGCACAGATACGCAGTATTTT.